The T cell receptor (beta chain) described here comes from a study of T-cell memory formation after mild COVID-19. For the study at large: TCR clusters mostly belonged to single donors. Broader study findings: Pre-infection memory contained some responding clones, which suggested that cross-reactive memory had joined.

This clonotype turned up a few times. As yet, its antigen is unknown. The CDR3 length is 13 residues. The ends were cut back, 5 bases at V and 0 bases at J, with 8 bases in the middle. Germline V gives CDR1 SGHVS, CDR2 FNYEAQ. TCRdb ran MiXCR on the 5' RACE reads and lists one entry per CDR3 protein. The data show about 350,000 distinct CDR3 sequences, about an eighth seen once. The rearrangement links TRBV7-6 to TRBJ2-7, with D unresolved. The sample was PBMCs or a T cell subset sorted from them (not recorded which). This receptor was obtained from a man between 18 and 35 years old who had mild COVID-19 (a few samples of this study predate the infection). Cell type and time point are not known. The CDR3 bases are TGTGCCAGCAGCCCGGAGAGCTCCTACGAGCAGTACGTC. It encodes CASSPESSYEQYV.